This T cell receptor (beta chain) comes out of a study of CD8+CD57+ T cells in acquired aplastic anemia (dated by TCRdb to 2017 to 2018). Describing the broader study: On average, sorted CD4+ and CD8+ cells yielded around 3.1 ug of extracted DNA, with a range of 0.2 to 27.4 ug. CD8+CD57+ expansion was defined as a frequency above the mean frequency observed in healthy subjects.

CDR1 and CDR2 were assigned from the germline V gene as LGHNT and FRNRAP. V trim: 2 bases; J trim: 5 bases; unmatched bases: 13. CDR3 length: 17 amino acids, cysteine to phenylalanine. Solely the CDR3 DNA is kept, with 51 bases framed from the first base. With regard to this clonotype: Its antigen is unknown. There are no base qualities to consult, and no much larger clone falls within one base.

Results the study describes overall, beyond this receptor: Although around 30 CD8+ CDR3 sequences were shared by patients and controls, these sequences appeared highly expressed in patients and within the immunodominant clones of patients. CD8+ Simpson's diversity did not differ significantly between patients and healthy controls (P=0.060).

Profiling of TCR beta VDJ combinations and CDR3 sequences used genomic DNA as the template. TCR repertoire sequencing was run on an Illumina HiSeq 2000. Regarding the original processing steps: TRBV/TRBJ rearrangement plots, CDR3 size and DJ length profiles, and Simpson's diversity index were used to assess repertoires. The most abundant DNA sequence in the deep sequencing data was defined as the immunodominant clone. CDR3 amino acid sequences were checked for sharing across subjects and were also compared against the VDJdb database and published repertoires. TCRdb's own reprocessing of the public reads used fastp at Q25 and MiXCR and kept productive beta chains. Every CDR3 protein is listed once, alongside the most common genes and DNA of its rows. The V and J calls, along with clone size, are taken from TCRdb and not from the paper's own processing. This sample holds over 150,000 distinct CDR3 sequences; roughly 50% were observed only once. The top ten clones comprise about an eighth of the sample.

Patients chosen for sequencing had shown expansion of CD8+CD57+ cells by flow cytometry. All patients had severe acquired aplastic anemia diagnosed by International Study of Aplastic Anemia and Agranulocytosis and Camitta criteria. At the time blood was sampled, none of the patients had received any therapy. The study deep-sequenced TCR repertoires of sorted CD4+ and CD8+ blood T cells from severe aplastic anemia patients and healthy subjects. Patients were enrolled under clinicaltrials.gov protocols 00001620, 01623167, 00001397, 00071045, 00081523 and 00961064 in the USA. Ficoll-Paque density gradient centrifugation was used to isolate peripheral blood mononuclear cells. Before DNA extraction, CD4+ and CD8+ T cells were sorted with FACS or magnetic beads.

Source material: sorted CD4+, CD8+, or CD8+CD57+ T cells (not recorded which) from PBMCs. The TCR originated in a human donor with aplastic anemia. The chain employs TRBV12-5 and TRBJ2-3; 7 bases in between match TRBD2. In nucleotide form, the sequence is TGTGCTAGTGGTTTGCCCCCTAGGGCGGGGGAGGGAGATACGCAGTATTTT. This sequence encodes CASGLPPRAGEGDTQYF. With the portions outside the CDR3 filled from the reference TRBV12-5 and TRBJ2-3 genes, the complete variable region becomes DARVTQTPRHKVTEMGQEVTMRCQPILGHNTVFWYRQTMMQGLELLAYFRNRAPLDDSGMPKDRFSAEMPDATLATLKIQPSEPRDSAVYFCASGLPPRAGEGDTQYFGPGTRLTVL.